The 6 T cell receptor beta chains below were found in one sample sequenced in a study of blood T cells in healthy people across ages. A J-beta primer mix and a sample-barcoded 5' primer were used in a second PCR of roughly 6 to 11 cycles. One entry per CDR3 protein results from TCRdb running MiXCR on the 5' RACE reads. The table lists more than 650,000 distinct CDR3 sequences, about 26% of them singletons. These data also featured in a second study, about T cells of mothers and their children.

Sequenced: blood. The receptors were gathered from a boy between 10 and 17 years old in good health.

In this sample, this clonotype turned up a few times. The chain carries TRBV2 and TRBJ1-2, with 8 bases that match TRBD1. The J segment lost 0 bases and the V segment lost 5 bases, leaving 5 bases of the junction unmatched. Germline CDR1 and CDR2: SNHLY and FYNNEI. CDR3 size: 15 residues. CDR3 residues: CASSTWTGSNYGYTF. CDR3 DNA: TGTGCCAGCAGTACCTGGACAGGGTCTAACTATGGCTACACCTTC.

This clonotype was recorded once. The CDR3 sequence: CASSPSALVGRNEQFF. The DNA for the CDR3 is TGTGCCAGCAGCCCTAGCGCACTAGTAGGGAGGAATGAGCAGTTCTTC. This sequence joins TRBV7-9 and TRBJ2-1; D is perhaps TRBD2 (6 bases). This CDR3 has 16 amino acids. Germline CDR1 reads SEHNR; CDR2 reads FQNEAQ (reference sequence). Trimming cost V 5 bases and J 7 bases, with 21 bases left between them. Full variable domain (outside the CDR3, taken from reference TRBV7-9 and TRBJ2-1): DTGVSQNPRHKITKRGQNVTFRCDPISEHNRLYWYRQTLGQGPEFLTYFQNEAQLEKSRLLSDRFSAERPKGSFSTLEIQRTEQGDSAMYLCASSPSALVGRNEQFFGPGTRLTVL.

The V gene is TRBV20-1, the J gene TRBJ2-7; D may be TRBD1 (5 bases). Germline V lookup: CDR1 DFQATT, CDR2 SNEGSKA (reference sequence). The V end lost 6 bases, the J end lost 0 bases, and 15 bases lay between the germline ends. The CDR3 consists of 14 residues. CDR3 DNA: TGCAGTGCAGATACAGGCCAACTCTCCTACGAGCAGTACTTC. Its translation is CSADTGQLSYEQYF.

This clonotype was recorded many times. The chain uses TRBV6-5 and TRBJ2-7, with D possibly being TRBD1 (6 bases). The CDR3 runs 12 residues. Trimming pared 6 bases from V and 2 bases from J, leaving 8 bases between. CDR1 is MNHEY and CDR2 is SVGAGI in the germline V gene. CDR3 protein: CASRQGTYEQYF. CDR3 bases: TGTGCCAGCAGGCAGGGGACCTACGAGCAGTACTTC.

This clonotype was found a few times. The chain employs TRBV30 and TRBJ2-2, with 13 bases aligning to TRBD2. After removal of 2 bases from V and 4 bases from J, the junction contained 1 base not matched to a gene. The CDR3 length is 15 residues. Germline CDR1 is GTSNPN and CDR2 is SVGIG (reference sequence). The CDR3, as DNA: TGTGCCTGGAGTCGACTAGCGGGGGGCACCGGGGAGCTGTTTTTT. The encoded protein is CAWSRLAGGTGELFF.

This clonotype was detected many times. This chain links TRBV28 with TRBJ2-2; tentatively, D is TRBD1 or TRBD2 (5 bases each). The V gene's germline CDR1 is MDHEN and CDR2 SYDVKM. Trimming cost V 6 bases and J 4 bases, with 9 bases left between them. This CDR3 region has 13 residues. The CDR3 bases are TGTGCCAGCAGGACGGGACGCACCGGGGAGCTGTTTTTT. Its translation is CASRTGRTGELFF.